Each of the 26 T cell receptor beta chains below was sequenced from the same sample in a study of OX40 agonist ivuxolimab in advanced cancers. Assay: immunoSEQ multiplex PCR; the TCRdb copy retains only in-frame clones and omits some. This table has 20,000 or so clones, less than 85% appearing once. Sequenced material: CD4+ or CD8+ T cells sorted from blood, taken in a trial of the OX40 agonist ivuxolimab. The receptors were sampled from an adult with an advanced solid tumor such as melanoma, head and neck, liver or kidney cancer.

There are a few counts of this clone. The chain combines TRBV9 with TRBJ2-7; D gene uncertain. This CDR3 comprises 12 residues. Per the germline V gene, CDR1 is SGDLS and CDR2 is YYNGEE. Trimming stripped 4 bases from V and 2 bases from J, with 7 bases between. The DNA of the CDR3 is TGTGCCAGCAGCCGGAACACCTACGAGCAGTACTTC. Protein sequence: CASSRNTYEQYF.

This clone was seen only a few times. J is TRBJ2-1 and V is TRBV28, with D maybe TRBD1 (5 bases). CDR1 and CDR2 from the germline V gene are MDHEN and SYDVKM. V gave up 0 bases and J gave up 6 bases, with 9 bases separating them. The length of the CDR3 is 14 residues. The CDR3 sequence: CASSLWSQGNEQFF. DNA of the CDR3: TGTGCCAGCAGTTTATGGAGTCAGGGCAATGAGCAGTTCTTC.

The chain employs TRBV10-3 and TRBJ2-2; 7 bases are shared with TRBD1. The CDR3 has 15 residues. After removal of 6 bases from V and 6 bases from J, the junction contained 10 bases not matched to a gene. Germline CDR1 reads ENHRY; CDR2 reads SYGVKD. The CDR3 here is CAIRRQGRRSGELFF. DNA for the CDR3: TGTGCCATCAGAAGACAGGGAAGAAGGTCCGGGGAGCTGTTTTTT.

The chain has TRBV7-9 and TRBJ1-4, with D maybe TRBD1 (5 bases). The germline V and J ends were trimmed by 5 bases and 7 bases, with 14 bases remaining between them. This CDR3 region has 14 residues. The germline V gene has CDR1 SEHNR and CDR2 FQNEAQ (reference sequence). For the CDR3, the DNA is TGTGCCAGCAGCCCCAGGGTGGGGGGTGAAAAACTGTTTTTT. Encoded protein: CASSPRVGGEKLFF.

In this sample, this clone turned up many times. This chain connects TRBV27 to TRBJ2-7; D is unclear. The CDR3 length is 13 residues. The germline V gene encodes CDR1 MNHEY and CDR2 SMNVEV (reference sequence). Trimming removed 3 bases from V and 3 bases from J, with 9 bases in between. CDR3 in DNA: TGTGCCAGCAGTTTTGGGCGGCACTACGAGCAGTACTTC. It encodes CASSFGRHYEQYF.

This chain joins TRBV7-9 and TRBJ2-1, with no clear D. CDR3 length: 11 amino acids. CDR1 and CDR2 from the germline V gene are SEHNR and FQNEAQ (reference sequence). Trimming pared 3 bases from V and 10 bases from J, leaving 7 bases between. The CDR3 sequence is CASSLEPEQFF. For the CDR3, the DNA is TGTGCCAGCAGCTTGGAACCCGAGCAGTTCTTC.

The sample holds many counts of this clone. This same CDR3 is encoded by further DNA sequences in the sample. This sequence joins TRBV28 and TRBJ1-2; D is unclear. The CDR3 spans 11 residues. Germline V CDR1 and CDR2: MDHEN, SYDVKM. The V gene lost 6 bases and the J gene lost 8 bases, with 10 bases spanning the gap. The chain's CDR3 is CASRQIGGYTF. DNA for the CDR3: TGTGCCAGCAGACAAATTGGGGGCTACACCTTC.

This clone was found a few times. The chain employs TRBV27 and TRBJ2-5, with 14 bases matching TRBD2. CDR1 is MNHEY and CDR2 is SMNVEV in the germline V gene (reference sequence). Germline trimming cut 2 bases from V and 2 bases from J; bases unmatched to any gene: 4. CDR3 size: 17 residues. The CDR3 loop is CASSLIGTSGGQETQYF. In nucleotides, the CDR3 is TGTGCCAGCAGTTTAATTGGGACTAGCGGGGGACAAGAGACCCAGTACTTC.

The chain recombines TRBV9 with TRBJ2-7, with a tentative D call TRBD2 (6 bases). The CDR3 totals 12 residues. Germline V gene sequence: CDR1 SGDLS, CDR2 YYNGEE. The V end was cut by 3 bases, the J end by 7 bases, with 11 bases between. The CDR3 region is CASSGGVGEQYF. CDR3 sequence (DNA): TGTGCCAGCAGCGGCGGGGTGGGGGAGCAGTACTTC. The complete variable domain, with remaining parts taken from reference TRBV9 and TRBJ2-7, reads DSGVTQTPKHLITATGQRVTLRCSPRSGDLSVYWYQQSLDQGLQFLIQYYNGEERAKGNILERFSAQQFPDLHSELNLSSLELGDSALYFCASSGGVGEQYFGPGTRLTVT.

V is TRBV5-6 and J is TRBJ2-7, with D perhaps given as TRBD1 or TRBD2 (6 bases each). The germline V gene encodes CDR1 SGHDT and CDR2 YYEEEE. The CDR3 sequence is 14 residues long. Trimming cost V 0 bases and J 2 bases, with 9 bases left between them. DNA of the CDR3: TGTGCCAGCAGCTTGGGGGGGGCACCCTACGAGCAGTACTTC. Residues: CASSLGGAPYEQYF.

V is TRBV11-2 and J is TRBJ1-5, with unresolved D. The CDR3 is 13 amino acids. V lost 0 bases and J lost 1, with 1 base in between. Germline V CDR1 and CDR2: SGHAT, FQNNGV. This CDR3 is CASSLESNQPQHF. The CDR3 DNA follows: TGTGCCAGCAGCTTAGAGAGCAATCAGCCCCAGCATTTT. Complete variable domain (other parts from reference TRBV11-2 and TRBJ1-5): EAGVAQSPRYKIIEKRQSVAFWCNPISGHATLYWYQQILGQGPKLLIQFQNNGVVDDSQLPKDRFSAERLKGVDSTLKIQPAKLEDSAVYLCASSLESNQPQHFGDGTRLSIL.

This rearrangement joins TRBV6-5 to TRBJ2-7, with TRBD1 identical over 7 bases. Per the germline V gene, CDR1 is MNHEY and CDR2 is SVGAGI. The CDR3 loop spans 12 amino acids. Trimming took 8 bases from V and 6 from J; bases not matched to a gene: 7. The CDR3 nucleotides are TGTGCCAGCGGAACAGGGGTGGGCGAGCAGTACTTC. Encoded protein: CASGTGVGEQYF.

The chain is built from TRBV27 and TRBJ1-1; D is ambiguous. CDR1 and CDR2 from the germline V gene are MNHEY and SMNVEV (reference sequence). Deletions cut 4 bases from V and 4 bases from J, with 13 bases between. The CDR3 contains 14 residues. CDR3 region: CASSSFGRSTEAFF. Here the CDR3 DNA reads TGTGCCAGCAGTTCCTTTGGGCGGAGCACTGAAGCTTTCTTT.

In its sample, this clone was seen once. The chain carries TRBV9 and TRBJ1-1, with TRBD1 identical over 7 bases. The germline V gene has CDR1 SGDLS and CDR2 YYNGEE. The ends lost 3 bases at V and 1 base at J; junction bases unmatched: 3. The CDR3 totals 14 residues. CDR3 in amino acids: CASSGGQQNTEAFF. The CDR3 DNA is TGTGCCAGCAGCGGGGGACAGCAGAACACTGAAGCTTTCTTT.

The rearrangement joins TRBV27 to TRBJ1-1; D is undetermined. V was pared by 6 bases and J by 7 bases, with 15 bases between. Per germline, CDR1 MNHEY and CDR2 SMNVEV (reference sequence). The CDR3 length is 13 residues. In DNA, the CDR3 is TGTGCCAGCAGCAGCCAGCCAAGACTTGAAGCTTTCTTT. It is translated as CASSSQPRLEAFF.

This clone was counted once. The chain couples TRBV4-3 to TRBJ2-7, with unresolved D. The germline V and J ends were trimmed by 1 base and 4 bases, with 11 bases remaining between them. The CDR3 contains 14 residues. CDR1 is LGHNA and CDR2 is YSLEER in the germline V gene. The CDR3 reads CASSQVVERYEQYF. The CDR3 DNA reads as TGCGCCAGCAGCCAAGTGGTTGAGAGGTACGAGCAGTACTTC.

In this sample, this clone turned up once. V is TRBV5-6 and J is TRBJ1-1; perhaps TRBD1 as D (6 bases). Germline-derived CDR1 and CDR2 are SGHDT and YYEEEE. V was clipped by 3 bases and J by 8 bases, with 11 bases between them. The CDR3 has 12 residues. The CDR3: CASSSGQPEAFF. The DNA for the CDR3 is TGTGCCAGCAGCTCAGGACAGCCCGAAGCTTTCTTT.

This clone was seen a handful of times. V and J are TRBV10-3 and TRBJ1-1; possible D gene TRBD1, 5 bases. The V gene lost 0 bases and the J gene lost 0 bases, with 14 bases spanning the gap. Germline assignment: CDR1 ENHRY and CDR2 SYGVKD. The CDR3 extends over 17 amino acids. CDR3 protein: CAISESYPTEVNTEAFF. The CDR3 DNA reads TGTGCCATCAGTGAGTCCTATCCGACAGAGGTGAACACTGAAGCTTTCTTT.

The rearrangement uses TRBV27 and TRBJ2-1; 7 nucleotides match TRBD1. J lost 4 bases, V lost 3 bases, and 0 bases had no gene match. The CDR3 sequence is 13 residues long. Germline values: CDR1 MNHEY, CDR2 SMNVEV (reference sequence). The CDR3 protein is CASSLGQYNEQFF. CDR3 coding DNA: TGTGCCAGCAGTTTGGGACAGTACAATGAGCAGTTCTTC.

CDR3 sequence (DNA): TGCGCCAGCAGCTACGGGTCCTCCTACGAGCAGTACTTC. Its translation is CASSYGSSYEQYF. The chain has TRBV5-1 and TRBJ2-7; D uncertain. CDR3 length: 13 amino acids. Trimming cost V 3 bases and J 0 bases, with 7 bases left between them. Germline V lookup: CDR1 SGHRS, CDR2 YFSETQ. The full variable domain, its missing parts supplied by reference TRBV5-1 and TRBJ2-7, is KAGVTQTPRYLIKTRGQQVTLSCSPISGHRSVSWYQQTPGQGLQFLFEYFSETQRNKGNFPGRFSGRQFSNSRSEMNVSTLELGDSALYLCASSYGSSYEQYFGPGTRLTVT.

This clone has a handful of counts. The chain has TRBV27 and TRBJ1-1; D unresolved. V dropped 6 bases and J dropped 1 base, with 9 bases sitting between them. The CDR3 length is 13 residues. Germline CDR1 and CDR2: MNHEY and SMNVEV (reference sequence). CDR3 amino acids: CASRNKGNTEAFF. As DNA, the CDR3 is TGTGCCAGCAGGAACAAAGGGAACACTGAAGCTTTCTTT.

This chain's CDR3 is CASSLATAGFYEQYF. The CDR3 nucleotides are TGTGCCAGCAGCTTAGCCACAGCAGGGTTCTACGAGCAGTACTTC. The chain joins TRBV11-2 to TRBJ2-7; D is perhaps TRBD1 (5 bases). Germline CDR1 reads SGHAT; CDR2 reads FQNNGV. V lost 1 base to trimming and J lost 3 bases, with 13 bases between them. This CDR3 is 15 amino acids long.

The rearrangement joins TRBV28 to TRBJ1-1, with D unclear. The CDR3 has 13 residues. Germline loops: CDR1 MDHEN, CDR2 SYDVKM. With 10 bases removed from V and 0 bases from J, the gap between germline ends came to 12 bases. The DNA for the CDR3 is TGTGCCACCTTGGACGGTATGAACACTGAAGCTTTCTTT. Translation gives CATLDGMNTEAFF.

Here the CDR3 reads CASSQGPLLKATEAFF. In DNA, the CDR3 is TGCGCCAGCAGCCAAGGCCCCCTTCTAAAGGCCACTGAAGCTTTCTTT. V and J are TRBV4-1 and TRBJ1-1; unclear D gene. This CDR3 region has 16 residues. V gave up 1 base and J gave up 4 bases, with 16 bases separating them. From germline, CDR1 is MGHRA and CDR2 YSYEKL.

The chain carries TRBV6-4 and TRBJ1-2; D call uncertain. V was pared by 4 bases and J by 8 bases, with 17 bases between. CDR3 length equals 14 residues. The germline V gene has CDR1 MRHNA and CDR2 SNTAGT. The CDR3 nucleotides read TGTGCCAGCAGTGTCATTACAGAGCTGGAGGGCTACACCTTC. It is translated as CASSVITELEGYTF.

The CDR3 is CASSPLGGGGEAFF. In DNA, the CDR3 is TGTGCCAGCAGCCCACTGGGCGGGGGTGGTGAAGCTTTCTTT. This rearrangement joins TRBV7-6 to TRBJ1-1, with D maybe TRBD1 (5 bases). Germline CDR1 SGHVS, CDR2 FNYEAQ. The CDR3 runs to 14 residues. Trimming shortened V by 5 bases and J by 7 bases, and 17 bases separated the two germline ends.